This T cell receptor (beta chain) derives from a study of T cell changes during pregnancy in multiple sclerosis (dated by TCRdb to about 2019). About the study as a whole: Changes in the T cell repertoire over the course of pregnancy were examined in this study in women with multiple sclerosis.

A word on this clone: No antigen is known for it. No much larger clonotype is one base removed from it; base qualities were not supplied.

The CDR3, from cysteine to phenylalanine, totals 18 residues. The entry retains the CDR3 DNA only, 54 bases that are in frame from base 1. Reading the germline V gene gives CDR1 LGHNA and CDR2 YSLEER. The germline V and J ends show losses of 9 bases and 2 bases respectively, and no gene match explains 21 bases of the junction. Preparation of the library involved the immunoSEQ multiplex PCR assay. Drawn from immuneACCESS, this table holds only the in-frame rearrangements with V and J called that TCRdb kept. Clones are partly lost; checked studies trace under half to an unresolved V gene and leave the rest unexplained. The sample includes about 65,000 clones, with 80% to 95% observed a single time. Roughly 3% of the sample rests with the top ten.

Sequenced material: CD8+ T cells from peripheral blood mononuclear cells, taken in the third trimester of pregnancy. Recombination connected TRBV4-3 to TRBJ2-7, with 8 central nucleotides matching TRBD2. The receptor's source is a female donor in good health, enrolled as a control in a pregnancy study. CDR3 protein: CARTSYQDFRGGAYEQYF. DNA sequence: TGCGCCAGAACCTCTTATCAGGACTTCCGGGGGGGAGCCTACGAGCAGTACTTC.